One and the same sample provided the 20 T cell receptor beta chains below, sequenced in a study of T cell responses to AZD1222 COVID-19 vaccine. The protocol was immunoSEQ multiplex PCR, while the TCRdb copy is restricted to in-frame clones and leaves out a portion. The table lists about 130,000 clones, about 85% of them singletons. The sample here was peripheral blood, taken on day 0 of AZD1222 vaccination. The receptors originated from an adult in good health.

The chain has TRBV7-9 and TRBJ2-5, with 12 nucleotides matching TRBD2. Unmatched junction bases numbered 4, after V lost 3 bases and J lost 5 bases. Germline-derived CDR1 and CDR2 are SEHNR and FQNEAQ (reference sequence). The CDR3 totals 15 residues. The CDR3 bases are TGTGCCAGCAGCTTCTCTAGCGGGGGGGCTGAGACCCAGTACTTC. Protein sequence: CASSFSSGGAETQYF.

The chain uses TRBV7-9 and TRBJ1-2; D unclear. Germline V gives CDR1 SEHNR, CDR2 FQNEAQ (reference sequence). The CDR3 covers 15 residues. Trimming left V 3 bases short and J 4 bases short, with 15 bases between. CDR3 amino acids: CASSFDGDLTYGYTF. For the CDR3, the DNA is TGTGCCAGCAGCTTTGATGGGGATCTTACCTATGGCTACACCTTC.

This sequence joins TRBV19 and TRBJ2-3, with a tentative D call TRBD2 (6 bases). Germline assignment: CDR1 LNHDA and CDR2 SQIVND (reference sequence). The germline V and J ends were trimmed by 5 bases and 7 bases, with 16 bases remaining between them. There are 14 residues in the CDR3. The CDR3 loop is CASSSAGGANTQYF. The CDR3 DNA sequence: TGTGCCAGTAGTTCGGCCGGGGGAGCAAATACGCAGTATTTT.

The chain combines TRBV2 with TRBJ1-2; D may be TRBD1 (5 bases). Germline V lookup: CDR1 SNHLY, CDR2 FYNNEI. Between the trimmed V and J ends, which lost 1 base and 0 bases, there was a span of 15 bases. There are 17 residues in the CDR3. CDR3 residues: CASSEEGPGNSNYGYTF. The CDR3 nucleotides are TGTGCCAGCAGTGAAGAAGGGCCAGGGAACTCTAACTATGGCTACACCTTC.

The J gene is TRBJ1-2, the V gene TRBV4-1; 8 nucleotides agree with TRBD1. The CDR3 is 16 amino acids. The trim removed 1 base at V and 4 bases at J, leaving 8 bases unmatched. Germline values: CDR1 MGHRA, CDR2 YSYEKL. For the CDR3, the DNA is TGCGCCAGCAGCCAAGTTCCAGGACAGGGAAGCTATGGCTACACCTTC. It translates to CASSQVPGQGSYGYTF.

This chain links TRBV6-5 with TRBJ1-2; D possibly corresponds to TRBD1 (5 bases). V was shortened by 5 bases and J by 4 bases, with 11 bases between the two germline ends. Germline V gene lookup returns CDR1 MNHEY and CDR2 SVGAGI. The CDR3 contains 13 residues. Here the CDR3 DNA reads TGTGCCAGCAGTCCTGGGGCGAGCTATGGCTACACCTTC. It translates to CASSPGASYGYTF.

This chain uses TRBV6-2 or TRBV6-3 with TRBJ1-1; no definite D call. The germline gives CDR1 MNHEY, CDR2 SVGEGT. The CDR3 is 13 amino acids. Deletions cut 4 bases from V and 4 bases from J, with 10 bases between. The CDR3 region is CASSLSGFTEAFF. The CDR3 DNA reads TGTGCCAGCAGTTTATCGGGGTTCACTGAAGCTTTCTTT.

The sample holds one count of this clone. V and J are TRBV7-2 and TRBJ1-5; possible D gene TRBD1, 5 bases. The V gene's germline CDR1 is SGHTA and CDR2 FQGNSA. The CDR3 spans 14 residues. V lost 5 bases and J lost 5, with 13 bases in between. CDR3 nucleotides: TGTGCCAGCAGCACCCGCGGGGGGGATCAGCCCCAGCATTTT. Translating gives CASSTRGGDQPQHF.

The V gene is TRBV30, the J gene TRBJ1-1, with D uncertain. The CDR3 consists of 11 residues. Germline V gene lookup returns CDR1 GTSNPN and CDR2 SVGIG (reference sequence). Trimming stripped 5 bases from V and 10 bases from J, with 14 bases between. Written as DNA, the CDR3 is TGTGCCTGGGGGTTGGGTGTTAGAGCTTTCTTT. Translating it yields CAWGLGVRAFF. The entire variable domain, with the rest obtained from reference TRBV30 and TRBJ1-1, is as follows: SQTIHQWPATLVQPVGSPLSLECTVEGTSNPNLYWYRQAAGRGLQLLFYSVGIGQISSEVPQNLSASRPQDRQFILSSKKLLLSDSGFYLCAWGLGVRAFFGQGTRLTVV.

The V call is TRBV6-2 or TRBV6-3, the J call TRBJ1-2; the D is unclear. Germline V gives CDR1 MNHEY, CDR2 SVGEGT. The CDR3 runs to 13 residues. The V gene lost 5 bases and the J gene lost 7 bases, with 14 bases spanning the gap. The CDR3: CASSPLFRSGYTF. The DNA for the CDR3 is TGTGCCAGCAGTCCCCTATTTAGAAGTGGCTACACCTTC.

The chain carries TRBV19 and TRBJ1-6, with TRBD1 identical over 7 bases. This CDR3 has 17 amino acids. Losses at the gene ends were 5 bases for V and 0 bases for J; bases not matched to a gene: 7. Germline CDR1 and CDR2: LNHDA and SQIVND (reference sequence). The CDR3 DNA reads as TGTGCCAGTAGTTCCTACAGGGGAGGCTCCTATAATTCACCCCTCCACTTT. Protein: CASSSYRGGSYNSPLHF.

The chain joins TRBV5-4 to TRBJ2-3; possibly TRBD2 for D (7 bases). The ends were cut back, 0 bases at V and 3 bases at J, with 11 bases in the middle. Germline CDR1 and CDR2: SGHNT and YYREEE (reference sequence). The CDR3 sequence is 15 residues long. The CDR3 spells CASSLEGGPTDTQYF. CDR3 bases: TGTGCCAGCAGCTTGGAGGGGGGGCCAACAGATACGCAGTATTTT. Variable domain in full (rest from reference TRBV5-4 and TRBJ2-3): ETGVTQSPTHLIKTRGQQVTLRCSSQSGHNTVSWYQQALGQGPQFIFQYYREEENGRGNFPPRFSGLQFPNYSSELNVNALELDDSALYLCASSLEGGPTDTQYFGPGTRLTVL.

The chain couples TRBV7-2 to TRBJ2-7, with D perhaps TRBD2 (5 bases). The V gene's germline CDR1 is SGHTA and CDR2 FQGNSA. V was shortened by 5 bases and J by 2 bases, with 10 bases between the two germline ends. This CDR3 contains 13 residues. CDR3: CASSPDFPYEQYF. CDR3 coding DNA: TGTGCCAGCAGCCCGGACTTTCCCTACGAGCAGTACTTC.

This clone has just one count. This sequence joins TRBV7-3 and TRBJ2-6; D unresolved. Germline lookup yields CDR1 SGHTA and CDR2 FQGTGA. With 5 bases removed from V and 4 bases from J, the gap between germline ends came to 15 bases. The CDR3 length is 16 residues. DNA of the CDR3: TGTGCCAGCAGCCCCCCTCGGAAGCCAGGGGCCAACGTCCTGACTTTC. It specifies CASSPPRKPGANVLTF.

The sample holds one count of this clone. This chain connects TRBV28 to TRBJ2-1, with TRBD2 identical over 7 bases. Germline V lookup: CDR1 MDHEN, CDR2 SYDVKM. The CDR3 runs 16 residues. With V trimmed by 6 bases and J by 1 base, 9 bases remained unmatched. This CDR3 is CASSPWASGSYNEQFF. CDR3 DNA sequence: TGTGCCAGCAGCCCGTGGGCTAGCGGTTCCTACAATGAGCAGTTCTTC.

The rearrangement links TRBV6-5 to TRBJ2-1, with TRBD2 matching 7 bases. Unmatched junction bases numbered 8, after V lost 7 bases and J lost 5 bases. The CDR3 has 14 amino acids. Germline V gives CDR1 MNHEY, CDR2 SVGAGI. CDR3 in DNA: TGTGCCAGCAATCTCTCCGGGGGGAACAATGAGCAGTTCTTC. The encoded protein is CASNLSGGNNEQFF.

The J gene is TRBJ1-1, the V gene TRBV2; D is undetermined. CDR3 length: 13 residues. CDR1 is SNHLY and CDR2 is FYNNEI in the germline V gene. V lost 6 bases and J 0 bases, leaving 8 bases between the germline ends. The CDR3 is CASRTEMNTEAFF. For the CDR3, the DNA is TGTGCCAGCAGGACCGAGATGAACACTGAAGCTTTCTTT.

This chain uses TRBV5-4 with TRBJ2-3; 7 nucleotides align to TRBD2. Germline CDR1 reads SGHNT; CDR2 reads YYREEE (reference sequence). CDR3 length: 15 amino acids. With 4 bases clipped from V and 1 base from J, the junction kept 6 bases outside the gene matches. CDR3: CASSPVGGRTDTQYF. The CDR3, as DNA: TGTGCCAGCAGCCCGGTGGGAGGGCGCACAGATACGCAGTATTTT.

This rearrangement joins TRBV28 to TRBJ2-7; 8 bases match TRBD1. V lost 7 bases, J lost 8 bases, and 13 bases stayed unmatched. Looked up from germline, CDR1 is MDHEN and CDR2 is SYDVKM. The CDR3 spans 14 residues. The CDR3 loop reads CASTYNRDRKKQYF. The CDR3 bases are TGTGCCAGCACTTATAACCGGGACAGGAAAAAGCAGTACTTC. The variable domain in full, completed from reference TRBV28 and TRBJ2-7, reads DVKVTQSSRYLVKRTGEKVFLECVQDMDHENMFWYRQDPGLGLRLIYFSYDVKMKEKGDIPEGYSVSREKKERFSLILESASTNQTSMYLCASTYNRDRKKQYFGPGTRLTVT.

V usage is TRBV19 and J usage is TRBJ1-1; 9 nucleotides match TRBD1. CDR3 size: 13 residues. Germline V gives CDR1 LNHDA, CDR2 SQIVND (reference sequence). The V segment lost 9 bases and the J segment 1 base; nucleotides outside the gene matches: 3. DNA of the CDR3: TGTGCCAGCCGGACAGGGGCGAACACTGAAGCTTTCTTT. Its protein is CASRTGANTEAFF.